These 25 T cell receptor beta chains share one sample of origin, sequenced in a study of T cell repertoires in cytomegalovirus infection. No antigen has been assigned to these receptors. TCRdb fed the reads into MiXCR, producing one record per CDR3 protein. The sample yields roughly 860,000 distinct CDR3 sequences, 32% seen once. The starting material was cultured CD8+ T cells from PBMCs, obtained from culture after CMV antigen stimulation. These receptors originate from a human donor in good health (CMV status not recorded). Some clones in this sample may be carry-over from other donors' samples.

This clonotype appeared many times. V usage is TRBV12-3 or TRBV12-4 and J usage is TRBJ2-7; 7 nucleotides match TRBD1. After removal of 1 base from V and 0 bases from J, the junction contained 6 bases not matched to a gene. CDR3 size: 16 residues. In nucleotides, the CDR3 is TGTGCCAGCAGTTTAGTGGGCAGGGGGAGCTCCTACGAGCAGTACTTC. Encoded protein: CASSLVGRGSSYEQYF.

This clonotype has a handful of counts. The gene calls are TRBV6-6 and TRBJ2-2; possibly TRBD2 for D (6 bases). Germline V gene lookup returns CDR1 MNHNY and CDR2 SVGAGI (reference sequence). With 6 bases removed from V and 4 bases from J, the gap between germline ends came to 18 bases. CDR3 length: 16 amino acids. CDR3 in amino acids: CASSGGPGRLTGELFF. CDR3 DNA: TGTGCCAGCAGCGGGGGACCGGGACGACTCACCGGGGAGCTGTTTTTT.

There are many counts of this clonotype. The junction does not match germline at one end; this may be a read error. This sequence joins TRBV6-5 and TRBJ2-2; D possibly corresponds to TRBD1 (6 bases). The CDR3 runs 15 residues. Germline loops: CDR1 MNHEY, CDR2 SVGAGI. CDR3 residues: CASSYGTTNTGELFF. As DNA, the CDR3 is TGCGCCAGCAGCTACGGGACAACAAACACCGGGGAGCTGTTTTTT.

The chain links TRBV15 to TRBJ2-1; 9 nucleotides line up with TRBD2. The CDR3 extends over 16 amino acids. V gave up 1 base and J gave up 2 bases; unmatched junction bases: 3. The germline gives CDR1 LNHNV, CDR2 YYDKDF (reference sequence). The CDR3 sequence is CATSRGQRGAYNEQFF. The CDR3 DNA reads TGTGCCACCAGCAGAGGCCAGCGGGGGGCCTACAATGAGCAGTTCTTC.

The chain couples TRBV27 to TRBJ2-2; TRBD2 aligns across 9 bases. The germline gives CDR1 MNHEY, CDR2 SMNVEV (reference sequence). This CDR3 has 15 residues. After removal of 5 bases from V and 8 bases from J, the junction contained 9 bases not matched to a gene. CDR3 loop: CASSPWGLAQGELFF. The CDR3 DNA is TGTGCCAGCAGTCCTTGGGGACTAGCCCAAGGGGAGCTGTTTTTT.

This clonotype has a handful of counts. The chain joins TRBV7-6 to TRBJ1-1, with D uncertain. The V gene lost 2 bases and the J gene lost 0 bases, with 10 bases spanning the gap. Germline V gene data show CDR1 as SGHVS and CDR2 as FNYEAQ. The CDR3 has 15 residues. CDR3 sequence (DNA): TGTGCCAGCAGCTTATATCTGGGAGTGAACACTGAAGCTTTCTTT. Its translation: CASSLYLGVNTEAFF.

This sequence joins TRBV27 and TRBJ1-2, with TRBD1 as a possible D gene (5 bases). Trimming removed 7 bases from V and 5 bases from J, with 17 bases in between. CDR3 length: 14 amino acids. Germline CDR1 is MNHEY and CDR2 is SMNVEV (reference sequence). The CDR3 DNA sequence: TGTGCCAGCATGGCTCTCCTCGGGGGGTATGGCTACACCTTC. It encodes CASMALLGGYGYTF.

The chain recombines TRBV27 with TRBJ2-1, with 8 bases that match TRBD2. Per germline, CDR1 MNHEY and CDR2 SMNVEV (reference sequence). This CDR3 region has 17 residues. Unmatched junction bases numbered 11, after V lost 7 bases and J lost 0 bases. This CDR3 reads CASNMGGGTSSYNEQFF. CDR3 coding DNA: TGTGCCAGCAACATGGGCGGGGGGACCAGCTCCTACAATGAGCAGTTCTTC.

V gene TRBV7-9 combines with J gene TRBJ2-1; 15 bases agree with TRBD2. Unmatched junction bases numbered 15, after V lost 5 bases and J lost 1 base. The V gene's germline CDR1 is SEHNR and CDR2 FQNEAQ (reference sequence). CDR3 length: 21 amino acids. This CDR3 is CASSPDGGTSGGTKSYNEQFF. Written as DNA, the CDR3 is TGTGCCAGCAGCCCAGACGGCGGGACTAGCGGGGGGACGAAATCCTACAATGAGCAGTTCTTC. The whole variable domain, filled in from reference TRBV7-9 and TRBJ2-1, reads DTGVSQNPRHKITKRGQNVTFRCDPISEHNRLYWYRQTLGQGPEFLTYFQNEAQLEKSRLLSDRFSAERPKGSFSTLEIQRTEQGDSAMYLCASSPDGGTSGGTKSYNEQFFGPGTRLTVL.

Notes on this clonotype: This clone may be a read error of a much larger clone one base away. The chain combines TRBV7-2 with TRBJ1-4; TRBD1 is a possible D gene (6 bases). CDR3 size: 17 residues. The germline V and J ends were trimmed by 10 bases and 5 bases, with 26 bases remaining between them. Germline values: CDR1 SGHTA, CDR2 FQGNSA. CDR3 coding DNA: TGTGCCAACAGACCCTCCGGGGGCGGGATTTGGAATGAAAAACTGTTTTTT. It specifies CANRPSGGGIWNEKLFF.

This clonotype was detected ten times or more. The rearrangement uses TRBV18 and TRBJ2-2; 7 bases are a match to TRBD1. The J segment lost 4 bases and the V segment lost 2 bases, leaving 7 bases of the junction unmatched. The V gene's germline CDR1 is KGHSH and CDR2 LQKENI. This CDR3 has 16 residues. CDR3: CASSPSGTASTGELFF. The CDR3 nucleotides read TGTGCCAGCTCACCATCAGGGACAGCAAGCACCGGGGAGCTGTTTTTT.

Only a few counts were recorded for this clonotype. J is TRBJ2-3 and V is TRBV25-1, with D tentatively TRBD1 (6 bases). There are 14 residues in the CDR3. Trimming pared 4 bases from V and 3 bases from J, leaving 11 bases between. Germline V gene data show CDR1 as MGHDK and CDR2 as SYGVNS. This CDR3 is CASSAHRVTDTQYF. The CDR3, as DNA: TGTGCCAGCAGTGCGCACAGGGTAACAGATACGCAGTATTTT.

This chain's CDR3 is CSLQGETQYF. The CDR3 nucleotides are TGCAGTTTACAGGGAGAGACCCAGTACTTC. The chain employs TRBV20-1 and TRBJ2-5, with D perhaps TRBD1 (6 bases). Trimming shortened V by 8 bases and J by 4 bases, and 8 bases separated the two germline ends. Per germline, CDR1 DFQATT and CDR2 SNEGSKA (reference sequence). The CDR3 totals 10 residues.

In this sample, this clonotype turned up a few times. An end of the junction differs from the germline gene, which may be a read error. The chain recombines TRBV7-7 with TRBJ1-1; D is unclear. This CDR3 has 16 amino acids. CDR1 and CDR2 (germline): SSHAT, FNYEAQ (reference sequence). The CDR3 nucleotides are TGTGCTAGCAGCTTAGAGGTTGCAGGAGGTGGCACTGAAGCTTTCTTT. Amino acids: CASSLEVAGGGTEAFF.

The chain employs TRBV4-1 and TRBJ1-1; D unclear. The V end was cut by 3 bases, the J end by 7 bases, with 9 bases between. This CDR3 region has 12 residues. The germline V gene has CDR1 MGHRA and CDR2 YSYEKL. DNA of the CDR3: TGCGCCAGCAGCCATTCGTACAGTGAAGCTTTCTTT. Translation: CASSHSYSEAFF.

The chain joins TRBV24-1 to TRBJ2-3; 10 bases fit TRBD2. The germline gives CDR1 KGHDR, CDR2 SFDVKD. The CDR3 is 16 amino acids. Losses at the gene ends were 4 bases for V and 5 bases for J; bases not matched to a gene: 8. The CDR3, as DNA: TGTGCCACCAGTGACAACAGAGGACTAGCGGTAGATACGCAGTATTTT. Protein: CATSDNRGLAVDTQYF.

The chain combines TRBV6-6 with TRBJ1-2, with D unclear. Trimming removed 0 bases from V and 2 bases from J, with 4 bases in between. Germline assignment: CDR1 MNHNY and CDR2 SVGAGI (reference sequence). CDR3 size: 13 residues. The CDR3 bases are TGTGCCAGCAGTTACTCGAAGAACTATGGCTACACCTTC. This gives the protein CASSYSKNYGYTF.

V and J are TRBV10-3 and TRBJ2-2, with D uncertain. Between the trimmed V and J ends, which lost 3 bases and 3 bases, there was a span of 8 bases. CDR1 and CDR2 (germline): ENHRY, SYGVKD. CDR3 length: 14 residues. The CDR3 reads CAISDLEYTGELFF. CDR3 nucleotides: TGTGCCATCAGTGACCTAGAATACACCGGGGAGCTGTTTTTT.

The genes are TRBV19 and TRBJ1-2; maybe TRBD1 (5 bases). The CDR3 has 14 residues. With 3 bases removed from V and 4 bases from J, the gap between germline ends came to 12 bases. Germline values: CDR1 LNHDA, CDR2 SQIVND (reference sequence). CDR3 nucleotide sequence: TGTGCCAGTAGTATTCCCGGGGCCGCCTATGGCTACACCTTC. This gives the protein CASSIPGAAYGYTF.

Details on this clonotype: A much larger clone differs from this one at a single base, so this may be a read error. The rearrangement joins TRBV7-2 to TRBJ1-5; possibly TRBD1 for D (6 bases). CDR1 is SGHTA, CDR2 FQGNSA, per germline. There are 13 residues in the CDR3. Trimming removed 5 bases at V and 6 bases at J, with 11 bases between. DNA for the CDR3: TGTACCAGCAGCCAAGGGGGGTTTCAGCCCCAGCATTTT. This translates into CTSSQGGFQPQHF.

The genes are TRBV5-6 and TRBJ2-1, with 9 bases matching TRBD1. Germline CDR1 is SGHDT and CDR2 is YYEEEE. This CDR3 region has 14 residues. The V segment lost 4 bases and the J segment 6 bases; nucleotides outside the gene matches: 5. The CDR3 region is CASSPGTGTNEQFF. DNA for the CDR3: TGTGCCAGCAGCCCCGGGACAGGGACCAATGAGCAGTTCTTC. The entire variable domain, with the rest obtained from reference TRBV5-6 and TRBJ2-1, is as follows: DAGVTQSPTHLIKTRGQQVTLRCSPKSGHDTVSWYQQALGQGPQFIFQYYEEEERQRGNFPDRFSGHQFPNYSSELNVNALLLGDSALYLCASSPGTGTNEQFFGPGTRLTVL.

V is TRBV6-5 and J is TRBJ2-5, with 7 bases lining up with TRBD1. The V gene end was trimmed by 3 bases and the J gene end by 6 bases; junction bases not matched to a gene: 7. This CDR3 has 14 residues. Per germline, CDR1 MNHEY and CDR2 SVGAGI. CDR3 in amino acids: CASSYRQGVQTQYF. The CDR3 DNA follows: TGTGCCAGCAGTTATAGACAGGGTGTGCAGACCCAGTACTTC.

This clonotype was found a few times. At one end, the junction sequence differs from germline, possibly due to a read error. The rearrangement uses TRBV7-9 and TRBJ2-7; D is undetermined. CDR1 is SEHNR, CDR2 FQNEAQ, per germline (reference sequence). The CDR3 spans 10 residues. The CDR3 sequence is CASSEPPGTF. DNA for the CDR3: TGTGCCAGCAGCGAACCTCCAGGTACCTTC.

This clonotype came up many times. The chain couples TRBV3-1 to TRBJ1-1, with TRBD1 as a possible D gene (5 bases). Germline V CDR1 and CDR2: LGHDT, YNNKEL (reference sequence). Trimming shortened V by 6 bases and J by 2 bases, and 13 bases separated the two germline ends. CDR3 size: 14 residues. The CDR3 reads CASSWGGFNTEAFF. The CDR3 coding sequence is TGTGCCAGCAGTTGGGGGGGATTTAACACTGAAGCTTTCTTT. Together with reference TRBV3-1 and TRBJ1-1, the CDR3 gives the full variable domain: DTAVSQTPKYLVTQMGNDKSIKCEQNLGHDTMYWYKQDSKKFLKIMFSYNNKELIINETVPNRFSPKSPDKAHLNLHINSLELGDSAVYFCASSWGGFNTEAFFGQGTRLTVV.

CDR3 region: CASIDADRLRTGELFF. The CDR3 bases are TGTGCCAGCATTGACGCAGACAGGTTAAGGACCGGGGAGCTGTTTTTT. The rearrangement uses TRBV6-6 and TRBJ2-2; D is perhaps TRBD1 (6 bases). V lost 7 bases and J lost 5, with 20 bases in between. The CDR3 sequence is 16 residues long. Germline V lookup: CDR1 MNHNY, CDR2 SVGAGI (reference sequence).